These 2 T cell receptor beta chains were sequenced from one sample in a study of T cell responses to AZD1222 COVID-19 vaccine. TCRdb's copy holds only in-frame clones and misses some; the assay was immunoSEQ multiplex PCR. The sample lists 130,000 or so clones, just over 90% occurring once. The sequencing used peripheral blood, collected on day 0 of MenACWY control vaccination. All receptors derive from an adult in good health.

This clone was seen only once. The chain combines TRBV5-4 with TRBJ1-1; possible D gene TRBD1, 6 bases. This CDR3 region has 13 residues. Trimming took 1 base from V and 4 from J, leaving 8 bases between them. Germline assignment: CDR1 SGHNT and CDR2 YYREEE (reference sequence). The DNA of the CDR3 is TGTGCCAGCAGCTTGTGGGGGCGCACTGAAGCTTTCTTT. It specifies CASSLWGRTEAFF.

This chain joins TRBV21-1 and TRBJ1-5; the listed D gene, TRBD1, was not tested against the DNA. TRBV21-1 has pseudogene status. The CDR3 is made up of 14 amino acids. The CDR3 reads CASSKGQGNQPQHF. The CDR3 nucleotides read TGTGCCAGCAGCAAAGGACAGGGCAATCAGCCCCAGCATTTT.